The T cell receptor (beta chain) described here comes from a study of CD8 T cells in Susac syndrome (dated by TCRdb to between 2018 and 2021). Some background on the complete study: Of the Susac syndrome patients who were sequenced, roughly 8 were in clinical remission while more than five had clinically active disease. At the time of blood withdrawal, Susac syndrome patients were either therapy-naive, taking corticosteroids (with some also receiving IVIg), or on IVIg alone. The study used repertoire sequencing to test whether antigen drove CD8+ T cell activation and differentiation in Susac syndrome. On the study overall, not on this receptor specifically: In the CD4+ T cell repertoire of Susac syndrome patients, clonal expansion was not detected. The number of individuals in the TCR sequencing and HLA analysis was recognized as being relatively small.

Peripheral blood CD8+ and CD4+ T cells from healthy donors, Susac syndrome patients and multiple sclerosis patients were profiled using high-throughput TCR beta sequencing. The Susac syndrome patients fulfilled recently defined diagnostic criteria for either definite or probable disease. Bulk CD8+ and CD4+ T cells were purified by magnetic negative isolation, whereas CD8+ TEMRA cells were enriched by FACS. Blood was collected in EDTA tubes and processed within 24 hours, with PBMCs isolated through density gradient centrifugation. PBMCs intended for TCR sequencing were cryopreserved in liquid nitrogen and were subsequently thawed in a 37 degrees C water bath. The sorted or isolated CD4+, CD8+ and CD8+ TEMRA cells had a purity of 90% or higher. In the germline V gene, CDR1 corresponds to MGHDK and CDR2 to SYGVNS. Taken from cysteine to phenylalanine, the CDR3 has 14 residues. Of all the DNA, just the CDR3 is kept, 42 bases in frame from base 1. Trimming takes 4 bases from V and 2 bases from J, and the germline ends sit 8 bases apart.

This clonotype has just one count. Its antigen is not yet known. One base away there is no much larger clone; base qualities are not given. One read alone provides weak support. RNA was extracted with the RNeasy kit and roughly 0.45 to 1 ug was reverse transcribed using random hexamers. TCR beta CDR3 regions were amplified with the immunoSEQ multiplex PCR assay covering 54 Vbeta and 13 Jbeta segments. Bias from PCR amplification was corrected by using a synthetic template baseline for primer optimization and for computational correction. The published analysis was carried out like this. Reads were assigned to V, D and J genes according to IMGT and analyzed in immunoSEQ Analyzer, with only productive sequences retained. To calculate clonality, Shannon entropy was normalized by log2 of the number of productive unique sequences and then subtracted from one. For each patient and control, public and private clones were evaluated within the 100 most prevalent clones. A clone was defined as Susac-specific if it was absent from the healthy and MS cohorts, from roughly 990 published viral clones and from other ImmuneACCESS disease sequences. Clones were called with MiXCR by TCRdb after fastp trimmed the public reads at Q25, and only in-frame beta chains were retained. Entries that share a CDR3 protein sequence are merged under the most common genes and DNA. The V and J calls follow TCRdb's processing rather than the paper's. Here the sample has roughly 140,000 distinct CDR3 sequences; 85% to 95% occur a single time. The ten largest clones capture around 0.15% of the sample.

The rearranged chain carries TRBV25-1 and TRBJ2-2; no D gene can be assigned with confidence. The receptor's source is a human donor with Susac syndrome. The sequenced sample was CD4+ T cells from PBMCs. The DNA is as follows: TGTGCCAGCAGTGTCGGCAGCAACACCGGGGAGCTGTTTTTT. It codes for CASSVGSNTGELFF.